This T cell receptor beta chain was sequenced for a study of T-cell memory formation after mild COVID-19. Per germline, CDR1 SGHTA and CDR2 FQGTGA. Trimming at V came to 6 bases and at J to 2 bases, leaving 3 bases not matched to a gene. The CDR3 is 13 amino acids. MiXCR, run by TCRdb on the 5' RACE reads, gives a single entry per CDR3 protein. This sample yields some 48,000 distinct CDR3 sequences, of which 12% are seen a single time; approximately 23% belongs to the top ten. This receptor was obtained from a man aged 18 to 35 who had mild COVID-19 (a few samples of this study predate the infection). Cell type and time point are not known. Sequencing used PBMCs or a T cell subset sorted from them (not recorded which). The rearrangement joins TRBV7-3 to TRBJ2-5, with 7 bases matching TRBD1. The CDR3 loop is CASSSQGQETQYF. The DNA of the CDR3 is TGTGCCAGCAGTTCACAGGGGCAAGAGACCCAGTACTTC.